This note documents a single T cell receptor (beta chain) sequence. No antigen is known for it. The record has no base qualities; no much larger clone is one base away. In the same sample, other DNA sequences code for this CDR3. V and J are truncated by 3 bases and 10 bases respectively, leaving an intervening sequence of 10 bases. The CDR1 and CDR2 encoded by the germline V gene are ENHRY and SYGVKD. The CDR3 has 12 amino acids, counting the end cysteine and phenylalanine. Of all the DNA, just the CDR3 is kept, 36 bases in frame from base 1. Using the deep immunoSEQ assay, TCR CDR3 regions were amplified from genomic DNA by multiplex PCR. Genomic DNA extracted from each cell subset was distributed evenly over all wells of several immunoSEQ 96-well plates, and each plate served as one replicate. For sorted subsets, each replicate PCR was loaded with 200 to 250 ng genomic DNA, equivalent to 32,000 or so T cell genomes. Purified libraries were measured with a Qubit 3.0 fluorometer, size-checked on a Bioanalyzer 2100, and measured again with the KAPA Library Quantification kit. Each immunoSEQ 96-well plate was sequenced on its own single-read 150-cycle Illumina NextSeq 550 flow cell. In the source study's methods: Because the immunoSEQ output held only junctional sequences and lacked quality scores, the filtering could not match the filtering applied to full-length reads. To assign V/J genes and CDR3, sequences were annotated against IMGT germline references using PyIR, a Python wrapper for IgBLAST v1.9. Reads were removed for weak V/J assignments (E-value above 1e-6), missing CDR3, stop codons, out-of-frame junctions, or ambiguous translated residues. V3J clonotypes were defined by identical inferred V gene, J gene, and CDR3 amino acid sequence. Percentage overlap between repertoires was computed as shared unique clonotypes divided by the size of the smaller repertoire. Richness of each repertoire was evaluated using RTK rarefaction, the Chao1 estimator, and Recon v2.1 estimates of unobserved clonotypes. For all TCRbeta clonotypes obtained by the gDNA method from several donors, generation probabilities were computed with OLGA. Sourced from immuneACCESS, this table was stored by TCRdb with only in-frame sequences that have V and J called. A share of the clones is absent; for the studies checked, an unresolved V gene accounts for under half, and the remainder has no known explanation. V and J calls and clone size come straight from that table; D and trimming were deduced from the DNA. The sample profile shows roughly 2,300,000 clones; around 90% of them were found once. Jointly, the top ten make up more than 0.35% of the sample.

Healthy HIV-negative adults with no recently reported acute infections or vaccinations were included as donors. Every donor was a Caucasian adult living in Nashville, Tennessee, USA. CD4+ T cells were enriched by magnetic negative selection, after which naive cells were positively selected on CD45RA and the negative fraction was taken as the memory subset. Blood was obtained by leukapheresis, after which PBMCs were separated by Ficoll-Histopaque density gradient centrifugation and cryopreserved in liquid nitrogen vapor phase. Purity and quantity of every magnetically sorted T cell population were checked by analytical flow cytometry. Genomic DNA was isolated from every sorted fraction and measured by UV absorbance on a Nanodrop 2000c. These data are taken from a study of shared clonotypes between healthy human individuals (dated by TCRdb to between 2020 and 2021). As for the study more broadly: Three men and two women, aged 18 to 49 years, made up the cohort. To increase sequencing depth and limit assay-specific biases, TCR repertoire library preparation and sequencing were carried out by different laboratories using diverse techniques. Per donor, leukapheresis produced somewhere between about 0.94 and 9.5 billion PBMCs. The study deeply sequenced blood TCR repertoires of 5 or 6 healthy adults to estimate repertoire size and the extent of clonotype sharing between individuals. For each donor, CD4 naive and CD4 memory were each given three plates, CD8 naive was given two plates, and CD8 memory was given one plate.

Broad study findings and their caveats: When a few donors were compared, the shared fraction of clonotypes was 5% to 6.5% for naive CD4, less than 4% for naive CD8, about 2.5% for memory CD4, and approximately 0.4% for memory CD8. Higher generation probabilities were observed for clonotypes shared by all four sorted-subset donors than for non-shared clonotypes. Even with the large sequencing depth, rarefaction of the sorted-subset datasets indicated that sequencing was incomplete. Pairwise subsampling indicated that sequencing depth was expected to affect the degree of clonotype sharing among donors. The genetic and exposure-history diversity represented was limited by the small number of donors. Sampling was restricted to blood, and TCR repertoires in tissues likely differ from the TCR repertoires found in blood. Naive subsets generally had larger estimated clonotype richness than memory subsets.

Sequenced: naive CD4+ T cells from PBMCs. The sample's cell subset or site label is to be understood as: CD45RA+ positively selected. The sequence came from a man between 18 and 29 years old in good health. Some clones in this sample may be carry-over from other donors' samples. The chain couples TRBV10-3 to TRBJ2-1; a weak D assignment points to TRBD1 (6 bases agree). For the CDR3, the sequence is CAISDRGNEQFF. The base sequence is TGTGCCATCAGTGACAGGGGTAACGAGCAGTTCTTC.